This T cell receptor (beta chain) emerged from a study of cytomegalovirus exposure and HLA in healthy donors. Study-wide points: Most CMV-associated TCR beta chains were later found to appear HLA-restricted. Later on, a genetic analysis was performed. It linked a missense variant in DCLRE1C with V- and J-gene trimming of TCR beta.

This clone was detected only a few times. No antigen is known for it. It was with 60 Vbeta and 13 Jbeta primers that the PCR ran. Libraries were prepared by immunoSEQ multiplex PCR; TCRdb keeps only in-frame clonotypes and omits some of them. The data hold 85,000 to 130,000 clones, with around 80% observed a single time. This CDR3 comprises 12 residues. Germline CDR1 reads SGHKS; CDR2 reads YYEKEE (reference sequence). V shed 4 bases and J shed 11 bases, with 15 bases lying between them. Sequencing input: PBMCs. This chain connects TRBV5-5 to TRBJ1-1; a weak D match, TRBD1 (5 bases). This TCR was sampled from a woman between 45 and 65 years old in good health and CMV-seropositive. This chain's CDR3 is CASSRPGEGAFF. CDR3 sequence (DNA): TGTGCCAGCAGCCGCCCGGGGGAGGGGGCTTTCTTT.